These T cell receptor beta chains were read from a single sample in a study of blood T cell repertoires in COVID-19. Profiled with immunoSEQ multiplex PCR; TCRdb holds only in-frame clones, not every one. The sample includes approximately 100,000 clones, roughly 90% of them seen just once. The sample consisted of peripheral blood. Every receptor here comes from a human donor in a cohort sampled during active COVID-19. The CDR3 runs from the conserved cysteine through the conserved F or W. The order of the fields is clone size, D gene, J gene, V gene, CDR3 DNA, CDR3 protein. D genes are given only for firm matches. For some rows the clone size is stated as once, few or many, or as a class when expanded; others skip it.

. . TRBJ1-1 TRBV6-6 TGTGCCACCCAAGCCCCTGGGACCCGGGGGGCTGAAGCTTTCTTT CATQAPGTRGAEAFF
. TRBD1 TRBJ2-7 TRBV29-1 TGCAGCGTTGGGGGACAGGGGGGAGGATACGAGCAGTACTTC CSVGGQGGGYEQYF
. . TRBJ2-5 TRBV5-5 TGTGCCAGCAGCTTGTGGTCAGAAGAGACCCAGTACTTC CASSLWSEETQYF
. . TRBJ2-4 TRBV18 TGTGCCAGCTCACCAACAGGGATCATTCAGTACTTC CASSPTGIIQYF
. . TRBJ1-5 TRBV20-1 TGCAGTGCTAGTTCAGGTCCAAATCAAGATAGCAATCAGCCCCAGCATTTT CSASSGPNQDSNQPQHF
few TRBD1 TRBJ1-5 TRBV7-2 TGTGCCAGCAGCTGGACAGGTTATCAGCCCCAGCATTTT CASSWTGYQPQHF
. . TRBJ2-6 TRBV5-8 TGTGCCAGCAGCCGACAGCTCTCTGGGGCCAACGTCCTGACTTTC CASSRQLSGANVLTF
. TRBD1 TRBJ2-3 TRBV7-9 TGTGCCAGCAGCCCCACAGGGGGGAGAGATACGCAGTATTTT CASSPTGGRDTQYF
once TRBD1 TRBJ2-2 TRBV18 TGTGCCAGCTCACGGACAGGTAAACTCTTTGGGGAGCTGTTTTTT CASSRTGKLFGELFF
. TRBD1 TRBJ1-1 TRBV7-6 TGTGCCAGCAGCTTGGGGACAGTGATGAACACTGAAGCTTTCTTT CASSLGTVMNTEAFF
few . TRBJ1-3 TRBV7-9 TGTGCCAGCAGCTTAGCCGCAGGGCTTGGAAACACCATATATTTT CASSLAAGLGNTIYF
. . TRBJ2-2 TRBV6-5 TGTGCCAGCAGGATTACGGGTGCCGGGGAGCTGTTTTTT CASRITGAGELFF
. . TRBJ1-2 TRBV5-4 TGTGCCAGCAGCTCCCTCTCTTTGGGGGGACCGAGTAACTATGGCTACACCTTC CASSSLSLGGPSNYGYTF
. TRBD2 TRBJ2-5 TRBV28 TGTGCCAGCAGTTTAATCCTCGGACTAGGAGGAGAGACCCAGTACTTC CASSLILGLGGETQYF
. . TRBJ2-7 TRBV7-9 TGTGCCAGCAGCCCCACACAGATACTCGCTAACTCCTACGAGCAGTACTTC CASSPTQILANSYEQYF
. TRBD1 TRBJ2-7 TRBV6-5 TGTGCCAGCAGCCGACAGGGGGTCTACGAGCAGTACTTC CASSRQGVYEQYF
. . TRBJ1-1 TRBV7-9 TGTGCCAGCAGCTTAGACTCCGGGATAGAAGCTTTCTTT CASSLDSGIEAFF
. TRBD2 TRBJ2-1 TRBV14 TGTGCCAGCAGCCAAGGGACTAGCAGGAACAATGAGCAGTTCTTC CASSQGTSRNNEQFF
. TRBD1 TRBJ2-7 TRBV5-1 TGCGCGACCCAATGGGGGGAAGACAGGGGATTAACCTACGAGCAGTACTTC CATQWGEDRGLTYEQYF
. . TRBJ2-7 TRBV7-3 TGTGCCAGCAGCTTAACTCAGGACAATCCCAAGCAGTACTTC CASSLTQDNPKQYF